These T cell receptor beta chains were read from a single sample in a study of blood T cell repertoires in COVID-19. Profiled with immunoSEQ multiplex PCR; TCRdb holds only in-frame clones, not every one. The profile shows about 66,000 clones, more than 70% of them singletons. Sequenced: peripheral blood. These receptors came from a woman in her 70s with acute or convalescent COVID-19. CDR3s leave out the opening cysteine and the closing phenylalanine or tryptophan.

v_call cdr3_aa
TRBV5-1 ASSLAGGQTYEQY
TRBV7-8 ASSSGTGGFDEQY
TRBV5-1 ASSFTTSAMNTEAF
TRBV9 ASSVAGQSNSPLH
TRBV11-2 ASSPGGGVGEKLF
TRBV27 ASSTGGNGELF
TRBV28 ASDTVQMGTDTQY
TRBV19 ASSIRGAGVGNEQF
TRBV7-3 ASSTGTSQPDTQY
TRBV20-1 SASPNPGQPQH
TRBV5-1 ASSLGRFYEQY
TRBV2 ATLILAKSSYEQY
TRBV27 ASSPPVRGFDPVEVSTDTQY
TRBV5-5 ASSFNRGAEAF
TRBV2 ASFGQERYEQY
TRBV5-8 ASSPDRGAGNTIY
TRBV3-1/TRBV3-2 ASSLGGGTEAF
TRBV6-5 ASSYSGGNSPLH
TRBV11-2 ASSFKGGQGIYGYT
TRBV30 AWSLAGFTDTQY
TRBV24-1 ATSDHRLGGNQPQH